This T cell receptor beta chain appears in the sequencing data of a study of CXCR3-negative and CXCR3-positive naive CD8 T cells. Study-wide context: A total of some 130 million TRB reads was generated, with about 1.5 +/- 0.3 million per library. Notes on the study in general: CXCR3-positive naive cells carried more hydrophobic TRB CDR3s than CXCR3-negative naive cells did. Cryopreservation partially decreased CXCR3 expression, and most assays used fresh PBMCs.

Per the germline V gene, CDR1 is DFQATT and CDR2 is SNEGSKA (reference sequence). The CDR3 runs to 15 residues. About 310,000 cells per CD8+ T cell subset were flow-sorted in triplicate. Naive CD8+ T lymphocytes were specified as CD45RO-CCR7+CD27+CD95-. 5' RACE that incorporated UMI labels was used to prepare the TRB cDNA libraries. For each CDR3 protein, TCRdb gives one entry from its re-call of the 5' RACE reads, without DNA. The sample is made up of about 70,000 distinct CDR3 sequences, and the top ten hold 0.7% to 0.8% of it. Concerning this clonotype itself: The antigen remains unidentified.

The receptor's source is a human donor in good health. Some clones in this sample may be carry-over from other donors' samples. Specimen: naive CXCR3+ CD8+ T cells from blood. Specified subset: CD45RO-CCR7+CD27+CD95- naive CD8+ T cells expressing CXCR3 (TNR3+). This rearrangement joins TRBV20-1 to TRBJ2-1. CDR3: CSARETGLAGDEQFF.